The clone carrying this T cell receptor (beta chain) was recorded at least ten times. Antigen specificity is unknown. This specimen belongs to a study of T cells in Graves' hyperthyroidism and ophthalmopathy. Findings and limits, study-wide: Stable hyperthyroidism and ophthalmopathy were separated using 13 V-J signatures. Blood samples included most of the expanded thyroid clonotypes exceeding 0.001.

Amplification of TCR beta CDR3 regions was performed using RNA transcripts as template. The HTBI primer set was used in a first-round RT-PCR of the TCR CDR3. A single record per CDR3 protein comes from TCRdb applying MiXCR to the multiplex PCR reads. The repertoire holds about 570,000 distinct CDR3 sequences, with 35% to 55% as singletons. Orbital computed tomography and thyroid ultrasound, together with serum TRAb and thyroxine and clinical symptoms, were used for diagnoses. Sequencing was performed on peripheral blood or thyroid tissue (not recorded which). This receptor was identified in an adult woman with Graves' disease, either hyperthyroidism or ophthalmopathy (not recorded which).

The CDR3 here is CATSDRASGEAFF. Here the CDR3 DNA reads TGTGCCACCAGTGATCGGGCATCGGGTGAAGCTTTCTTT. The rearrangement links TRBV24-1 to TRBJ1-1; no definite D call. This CDR3 comprises 13 residues. Germline assignment: CDR1 KGHDR and CDR2 SFDVKD. V gave up 3 bases and J gave up 7 bases, with 11 bases separating them.